This note documents a single TCR beta chain sequence. The data were obtained in a study of technical replicates of blood from four donors. Assay: immunoSEQ multiplex PCR; the TCRdb copy retains only in-frame clones and omits some. This sample has some 71,000 clones, with around 97% found just once. The CDR3 consists of 17 residues. Germline V CDR1 and CDR2: SEHNR, FQNEAQ (reference sequence). V was pared by 4 bases and J by 8 bases, with 23 bases between. Sequencing was carried out using T cells isolated from PBMCs. The chain couples TRBV7-9 to TRBJ1-4, with D unclear. The receptor was isolated from a human donor in good health. Here the CDR3 DNA reads TGTGCCAGCAGCTCCATGGGAGAGAACGGGGTTCGGGAAAAACTGTTTTTT. Translation gives CASSSMGENGVREKLFF.